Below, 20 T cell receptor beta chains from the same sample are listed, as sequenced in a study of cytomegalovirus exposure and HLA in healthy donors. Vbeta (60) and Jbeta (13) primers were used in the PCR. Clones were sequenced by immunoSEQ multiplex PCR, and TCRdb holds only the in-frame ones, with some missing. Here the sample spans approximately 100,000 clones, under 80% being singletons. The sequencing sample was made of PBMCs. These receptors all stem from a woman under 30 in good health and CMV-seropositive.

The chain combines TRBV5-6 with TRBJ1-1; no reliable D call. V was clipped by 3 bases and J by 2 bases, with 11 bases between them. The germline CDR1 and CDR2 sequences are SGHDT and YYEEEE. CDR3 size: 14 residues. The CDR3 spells CASSYRHANTEAFF. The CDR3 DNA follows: TGTGCCAGCAGCTACAGACACGCTAACACTGAAGCTTTCTTT.

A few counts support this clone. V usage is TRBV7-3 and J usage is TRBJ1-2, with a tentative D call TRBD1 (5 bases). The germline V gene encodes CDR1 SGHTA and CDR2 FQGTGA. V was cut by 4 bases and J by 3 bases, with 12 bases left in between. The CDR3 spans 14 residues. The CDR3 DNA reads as TGTGCCAGCAGCTCCACTGGAGGGGACTATGGCTACACCTTC. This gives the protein CASSSTGGDYGYTF.

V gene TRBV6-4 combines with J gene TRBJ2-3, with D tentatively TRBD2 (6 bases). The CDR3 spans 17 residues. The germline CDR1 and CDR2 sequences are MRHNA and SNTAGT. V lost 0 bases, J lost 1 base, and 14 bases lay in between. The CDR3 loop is CASSDSNAGRRTDTQYF. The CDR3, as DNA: TGTGCCAGCAGTGACTCGAATGCGGGGCGTCGCACAGATACGCAGTATTTT.

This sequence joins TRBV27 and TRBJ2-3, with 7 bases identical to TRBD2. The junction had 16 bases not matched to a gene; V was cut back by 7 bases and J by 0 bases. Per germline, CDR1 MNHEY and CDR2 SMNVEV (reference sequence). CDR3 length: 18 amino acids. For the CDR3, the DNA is TGTGCCAGCACCCGACCTTCGGGGGGAAGTATTAGCACAGATACGCAGTATTTT. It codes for CASTRPSGGSISTDTQYF.

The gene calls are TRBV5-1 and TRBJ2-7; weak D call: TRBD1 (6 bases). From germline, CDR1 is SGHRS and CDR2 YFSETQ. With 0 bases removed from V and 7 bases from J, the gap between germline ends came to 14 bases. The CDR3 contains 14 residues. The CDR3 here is CASSLDGGASEQYF. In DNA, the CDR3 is TGCGCCAGCAGCTTGGATGGGGGCGCCTCGGAGCAGTACTTC.

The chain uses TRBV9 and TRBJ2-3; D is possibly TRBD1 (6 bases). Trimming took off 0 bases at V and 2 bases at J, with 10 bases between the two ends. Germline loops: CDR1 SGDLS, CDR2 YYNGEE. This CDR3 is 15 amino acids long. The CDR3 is CASSVGGTPTDTQYF. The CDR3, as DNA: TGTGCCAGCAGCGTAGGGGGGACACCCACAGATACGCAGTATTTT.

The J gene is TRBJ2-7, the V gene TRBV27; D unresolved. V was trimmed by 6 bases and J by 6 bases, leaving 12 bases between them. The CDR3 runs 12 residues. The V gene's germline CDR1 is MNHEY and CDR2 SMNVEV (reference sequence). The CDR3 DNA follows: TGTGCCAGCAGCTTCCCATCCGGCGAGCAGTACTTC. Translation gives CASSFPSGEQYF.

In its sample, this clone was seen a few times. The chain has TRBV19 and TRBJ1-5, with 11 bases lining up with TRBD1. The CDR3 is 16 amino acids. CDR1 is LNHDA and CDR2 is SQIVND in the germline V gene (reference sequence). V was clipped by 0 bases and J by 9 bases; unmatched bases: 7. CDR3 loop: CASSIETGTGGRPQHF. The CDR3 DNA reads TGTGCCAGTAGTATAGAGACTGGGACAGGGGGACGGCCCCAGCATTTT.

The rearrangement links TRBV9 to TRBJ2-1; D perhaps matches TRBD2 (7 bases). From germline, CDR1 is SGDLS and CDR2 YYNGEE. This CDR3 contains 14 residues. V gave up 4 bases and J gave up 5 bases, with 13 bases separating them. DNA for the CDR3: TGTGCCAGCAGCATGCGGGGGACAAACAATGAGCAGTTCTTC. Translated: CASSMRGTNNEQFF.

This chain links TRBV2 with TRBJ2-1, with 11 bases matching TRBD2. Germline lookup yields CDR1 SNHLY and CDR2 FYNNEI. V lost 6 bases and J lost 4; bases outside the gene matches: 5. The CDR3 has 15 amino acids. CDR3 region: CASRDSGGAYNEQFF. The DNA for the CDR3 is TGTGCCAGCAGGGATAGCGGGGGGGCTTACAATGAGCAGTTCTTC.

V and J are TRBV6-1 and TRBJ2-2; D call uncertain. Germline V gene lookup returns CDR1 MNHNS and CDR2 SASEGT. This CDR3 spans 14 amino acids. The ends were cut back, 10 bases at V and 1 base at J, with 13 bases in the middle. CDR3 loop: CATLTGWNTGELFF. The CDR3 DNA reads TGTGCCACCTTGACGGGTTGGAACACCGGGGAGCTGTTTTTT.

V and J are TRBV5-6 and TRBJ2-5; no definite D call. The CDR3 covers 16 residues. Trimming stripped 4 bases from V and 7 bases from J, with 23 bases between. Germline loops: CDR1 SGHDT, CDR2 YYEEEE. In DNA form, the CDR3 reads TGTGCCAGCAGCCTGAGTGGTGGCCTGGCATCGGGGACCCAGTACTTC. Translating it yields CASSLSGGLASGTQYF.

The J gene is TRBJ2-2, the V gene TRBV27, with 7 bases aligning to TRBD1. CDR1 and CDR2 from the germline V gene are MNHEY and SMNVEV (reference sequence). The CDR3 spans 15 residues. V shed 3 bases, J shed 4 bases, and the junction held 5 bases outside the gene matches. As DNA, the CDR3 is TGTGCCAGCAGTTTTGACAGGGCGCGCACCGGGGAGCTGTTTTTT. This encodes CASSFDRARTGELFF.

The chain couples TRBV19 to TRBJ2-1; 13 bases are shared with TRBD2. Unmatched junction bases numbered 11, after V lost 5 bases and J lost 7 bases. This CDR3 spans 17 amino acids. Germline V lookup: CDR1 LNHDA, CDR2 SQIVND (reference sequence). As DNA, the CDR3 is TGTGCCAGTAGTTCTCAAACGGGACTAGCGGGATCAAATGAGCAGTTCTTC. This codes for CASSSQTGLAGSNEQFF.

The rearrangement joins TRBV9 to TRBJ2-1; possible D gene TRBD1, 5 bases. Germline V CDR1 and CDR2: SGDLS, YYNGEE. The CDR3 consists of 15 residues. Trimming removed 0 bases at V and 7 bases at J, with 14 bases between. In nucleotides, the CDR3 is TGTGCCAGCAGCGTAGGGGCAGGGCCTAGAAATGAGCAGTTCTTC. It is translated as CASSVGAGPRNEQFF.

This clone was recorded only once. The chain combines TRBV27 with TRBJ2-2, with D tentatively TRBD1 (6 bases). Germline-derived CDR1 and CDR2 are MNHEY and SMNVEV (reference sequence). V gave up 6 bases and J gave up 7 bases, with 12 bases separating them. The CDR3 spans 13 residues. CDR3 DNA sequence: TGTGCCAGCAGACTTGGACAGTACGGGGAGCTGTTTTTT. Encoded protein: CASRLGQYGELFF.

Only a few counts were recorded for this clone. CDR3 in DNA: TGTGCCAGCAGGCCACAGGGGGCATCCTACGAGCAGTACTTC. The encoded protein is CASRPQGASYEQYF. The rearrangement links TRBV27 to TRBJ2-7, with 9 bases identical to TRBD1. With V trimmed by 6 bases and J by 1 base, 4 bases remained unmatched. The germline gives CDR1 MNHEY, CDR2 SMNVEV (reference sequence). The CDR3 consists of 14 residues.

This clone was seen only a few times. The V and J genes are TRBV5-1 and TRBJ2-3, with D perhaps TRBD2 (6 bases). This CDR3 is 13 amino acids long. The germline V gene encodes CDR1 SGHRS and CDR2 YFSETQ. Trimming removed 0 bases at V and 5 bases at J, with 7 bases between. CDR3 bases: TGCGCCAGCAGCTTGGCGGGGGAAGATACGCAGTATTTT. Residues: CASSLAGEDTQYF. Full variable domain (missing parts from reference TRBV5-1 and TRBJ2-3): KAGVTQTPRYLIKTRGQQVTLSCSPISGHRSVSWYQQTPGQGLQFLFEYFSETQRNKGNFPGRFSGRQFSNSRSEMNVSTLELGDSALYLCASSLAGEDTQYFGPGTRLTVL.

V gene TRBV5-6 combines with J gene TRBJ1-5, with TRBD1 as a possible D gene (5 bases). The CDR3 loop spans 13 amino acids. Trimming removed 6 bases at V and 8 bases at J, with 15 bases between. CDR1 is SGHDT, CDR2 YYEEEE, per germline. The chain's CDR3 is CASTPGGMEPQHF. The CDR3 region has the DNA TGTGCCAGCACCCCGGGGGGGATGGAGCCCCAGCATTTT.

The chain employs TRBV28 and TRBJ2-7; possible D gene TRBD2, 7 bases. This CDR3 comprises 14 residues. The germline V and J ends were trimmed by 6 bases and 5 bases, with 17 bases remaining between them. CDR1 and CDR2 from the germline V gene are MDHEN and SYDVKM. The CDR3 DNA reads TGTGCCAGCAGCCAAAATTTAGGGGGGGACGAGCAGTACTTC. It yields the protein CASSQNLGGDEQYF.